This T cell receptor beta chain is drawn from a study of blood T cell repertoires in COVID-19. The wider study: PBMCs, B-cell-depleted T cells, or T cells were the source of the cDNA or gDNA that made up the material.

This clone has only one observation. Per the study methods: Estimates of nucleated cell counts were drawn from the amplification of reference gene primers. TCRdb's copy holds only in-frame clones and misses some; the assay was immunoSEQ multiplex PCR. V and J calls and clone size are copied from that table; D and trimming were computed from the DNA. The repertoire holds roughly 70,000 clones, with around nine tenths as singletons. The sequencing sample was made of peripheral blood. The receptor was isolated from a human donor in a cohort sampled during active COVID-19.

CDR3 in amino acids: CASSIQPGTGYQPQHF. The CDR3 nucleotides read TGTGCCAGTAGTATCCAGCCCGGGACAGGGTATCAGCCCCAGCATTTT. The gene calls are TRBV19 and TRBJ1-5, with TRBD1 matching 9 bases. The germline V gene has CDR1 LNHDA and CDR2 SQIVND (reference sequence). V lost 3 bases and J lost 5; bases outside the gene matches: 8. This CDR3 is 16 amino acids long.